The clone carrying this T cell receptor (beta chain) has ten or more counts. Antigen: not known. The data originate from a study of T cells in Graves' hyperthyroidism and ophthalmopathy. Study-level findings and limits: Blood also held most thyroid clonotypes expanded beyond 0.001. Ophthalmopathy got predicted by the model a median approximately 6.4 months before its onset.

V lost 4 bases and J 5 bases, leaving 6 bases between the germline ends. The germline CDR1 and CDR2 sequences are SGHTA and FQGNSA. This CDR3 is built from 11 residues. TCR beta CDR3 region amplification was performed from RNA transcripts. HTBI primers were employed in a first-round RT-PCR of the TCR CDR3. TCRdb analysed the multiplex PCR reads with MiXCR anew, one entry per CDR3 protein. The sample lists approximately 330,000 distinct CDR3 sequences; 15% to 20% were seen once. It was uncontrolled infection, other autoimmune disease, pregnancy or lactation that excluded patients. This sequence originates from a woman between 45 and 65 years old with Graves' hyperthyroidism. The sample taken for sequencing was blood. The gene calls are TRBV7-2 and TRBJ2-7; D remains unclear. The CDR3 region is CASSSWDEQYF. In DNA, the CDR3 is TGTGCCAGCAGCTCATGGGACGAGCAGTACTTC.